The next 32 T cell receptor beta chains were all read from a single sample in a study of T cells in Graves' hyperthyroidism and ophthalmopathy. Amplification targeted TCR beta CDR3 regions from RNA transcripts. An initial round of RT-PCR targeting the TCR CDR3 relied on the HTBI primer set. TCRdb analysed the multiplex PCR reads with MiXCR anew, one entry per CDR3 protein. This table holds hundreds of thousands of distinct CDR3 sequences, 38% found once. Sequencing input: blood. These receptors were obtained from a man aged 18 to 30 with Graves' hyperthyroidism.

The genes are TRBV6-1 and TRBJ1-6; D remains unclear. CDR3 length: 15 residues. CDR1 is MNHNS, CDR2 SASEGT, per germline. V lost 4 bases to trimming and J lost 6 bases, with 13 bases between them. In nucleotides, the CDR3 is TGTGCCAGCAGTGTCGGACGGAATTTTAATTCACCCCTCCACTTT. Translation: CASSVGRNFNSPLHF.

The chain is built from TRBV7-9 and TRBJ2-5; 10 nucleotides align to TRBD1. V shed 3 bases, J shed 9 bases, and the junction held 7 bases outside the gene matches. Germline-derived CDR1 and CDR2 are SEHNR and FQNEAQ (reference sequence). This CDR3 spans 14 amino acids. CDR3 sequence reads: CASSLGQGYVAQYF. For the CDR3, the DNA is TGTGCCAGCAGCTTGGGACAGGGGTATGTGGCCCAGTACTTC.

The chain has TRBV10-3 and TRBJ1-6; possible D gene TRBD1, 6 bases. The CDR3 is made up of 15 amino acids. Germline V gives CDR1 ENHRY, CDR2 SYGVKD. Trimming removed 6 bases at V and 2 bases at J, with 11 bases between. In DNA, the CDR3 is TGTGCCATCAGAAAGGGGGATACCTATAATTCACCCCTCCACTTT. It translates to CAIRKGDTYNSPLHF.

Ten or more counts support this clonotype. The V gene is TRBV10-3, the J gene TRBJ2-7; TRBD2 matches 7 bases. Germline loops: CDR1 ENHRY, CDR2 SYGVKD. The CDR3 totals 15 residues. Trimming cost V 2 bases and J 2 bases; bases outside gene matches: 6. CDR3 sequence (DNA): TGTGCCATCAGTGAGGTAGCGGGCAGTACCTACGAGCAGTACTTC. Translating gives CAISEVAGSTYEQYF.

This sequence joins TRBV19 and TRBJ1-2, with D perhaps TRBD1 (5 bases). The CDR3 covers 15 residues. V was pared by 2 bases and J by 3 bases, with 13 bases between. CDR1 and CDR2 (germline): LNHDA, SQIVND (reference sequence). The CDR3 coding sequence is TGTGCCAGTAGTATATGGGGCCCGCCGGACTATGGCTACACCTTC. Its translation: CASSIWGPPDYGYTF.

This clonotype has just a few counts. This chain joins TRBV25-1 and TRBJ1-5; 7 nucleotides align to TRBD1. From germline, CDR1 is MGHDK and CDR2 SYGVNS. CDR3 size: 15 residues. Losses at the gene ends were 6 bases for V and 2 bases for J; bases not matched to a gene: 7. The CDR3 here is CASSLGGMGNQPQHF. For the CDR3, the DNA is TGTGCCAGCAGCCTAGGGGGCATGGGCAATCAGCCCCAGCATTTT.

This clonotype has at least ten counts. This chain links TRBV19 with TRBJ1-4; D is undetermined. The germline V gene encodes CDR1 LNHDA and CDR2 SQIVND (reference sequence). The V end was cut by 0 bases, the J end by 8 bases, with 4 bases between. CDR3 size: 12 residues. In nucleotides, the CDR3 is TGTGCCAGTAGTATAGATCAGGAAAAACTGTTTTTT. It codes for CASSIDQEKLFF.

The V gene is TRBV2, the J gene TRBJ1-4, with 8 bases that match TRBD1. Germline-derived CDR1 and CDR2 are SNHLY and FYNNEI. CDR3 size: 13 residues. With V trimmed by 8 bases and J by 8 bases, 7 bases remained unmatched. CDR3 sequence reads: CASGSGTGEKLFF. CDR3 DNA sequence: TGTGCCAGCGGATCCGGGACAGGAGAAAAACTGTTTTTT.

This clonotype was picked up many times. The chain couples TRBV5-1 to TRBJ1-4; TRBD1 is a possible D gene (5 bases). Trimming pared 2 bases from V and 3 bases from J, leaving 11 bases between. The CDR3 is 15 amino acids. Germline values: CDR1 SGHRS, CDR2 YFSETQ. The CDR3 spells CASSLRQTANEKLFF. CDR3 sequence (DNA): TGCGCCAGCAGCTTACGACAGACGGCTAATGAAAAACTGTTTTTT.

Of note for this clonotype: This may come from a read error, since a much larger clone is one base off. V and J are TRBV7-9 and TRBJ1-1, with unresolved D. CDR3 length: 12 amino acids. Germline loops: CDR1 SEHNR, CDR2 FQNEAQ (reference sequence). Here the CDR3 DNA reads TGTGCCAGCGGGGAGACAAACACTGAAGTTTTCTTT. Protein: CASGETNTEVFF.

This clonotype was recorded once. Mismatch with germline at one junction end may stem from a read error. V and J are TRBV2 and TRBJ2-2; 11 bases agree with TRBD2. This CDR3 contains 15 residues. Germline V gene data show CDR1 as SNHLY and CDR2 as FYNNEI. The CDR3 DNA sequence: TGTGCCAGCAGTGAGACGACTAGCGGGGTCGATGAGCAGTTTTTT. Encoded protein: CASSETTSGVDEQFF.

This chain connects TRBV4-1 to TRBJ1-4; D unresolved. This CDR3 contains 12 residues. The V gene lost 3 bases and the J gene lost 11 bases, with 10 bases spanning the gap. The V gene's germline CDR1 is MGHRA and CDR2 YSYEKL. This chain's CDR3 is CASSQAGIKLFF. The CDR3 bases are TGCGCCAGCAGCCAGGCCGGGATTAAACTGTTTTTT.

J is TRBJ1-5 and V is TRBV6-1; unclear D gene. V lost 6 bases and J 0 bases, leaving 21 bases between the germline ends. CDR1 and CDR2 (germline): MNHNS, SASEGT. The CDR3 has 18 amino acids. The DNA of the CDR3 is TGTGCCAGCAGACCCATCGGAACGGGCTCAACTAGCAATCAGCCCCAGCATTTT. It codes for CASRPIGTGSTSNQPQHF.

This clonotype has a count of ten or more. This chain uses TRBV19 with TRBJ2-7, with no clear D. The CDR3 has 13 amino acids. Germline loops: CDR1 LNHDA, CDR2 SQIVND (reference sequence). Trimming took 10 bases from V and 3 from J, leaving 16 bases between them. DNA of the CDR3: TGTGCCACGTCGGCTACAGTAGGCTACGAGCAGTACTTC. It specifies CATSATVGYEQYF.

This clonotype was detected only a few times. V is TRBV9 and J is TRBJ2-7; 9 positions match TRBD1. The CDR3 runs to 15 residues. CDR1 SGDLS and CDR2 YYNGEE come from the germline V gene. V lost 2 bases to trimming and J lost 5 bases; unmatched junction nucleotides: 8. The CDR3 nucleotides read TGTGCCAGCAGCGTCGCCGGGACAGGGATCGACGAGCAGTACTTC. The encoded protein is CASSVAGTGIDEQYF.

The chain links TRBV29-1 to TRBJ2-5, with TRBD1 identical over 12 bases. Germline assignment: CDR1 SQVTM and CDR2 ANQGSEA. The CDR3 sequence is 17 residues long. V lost 1 base to trimming and J lost 1 base; unmatched junction nucleotides: 7. CDR3 residues: CSVEGDRDRGPQETQYF. For the CDR3, the DNA is TGCAGCGTTGAAGGGGACCGGGACAGGGGGCCCCAAGAGACCCAGTACTTC.

Points on this clonotype: Mismatch with germline at one junction end may stem from a read error. This rearrangement joins TRBV10-3 to TRBJ2-7, with D hard to call. Germline V lookup: CDR1 ENHRY, CDR2 SYGVKD. The CDR3 length is 15 residues. In DNA form, the CDR3 reads TGTGCCAGCAGTTACTCGCCGGATCGGTTCTACGAGCAGTACTTC. Translation gives CASSYSPDRFYEQYF.

This chain's CDR3 is CASSQVFSGRSYEQYF. CDR3 DNA sequence: TGTGCCAGCAGCCAAGTTTTTAGCGGGAGATCCTACGAGCAGTACTTC. V gene TRBV7-9 combines with J gene TRBJ2-7; 9 bases match TRBD2. The CDR3 sequence is 16 residues long. With V trimmed by 5 bases and J by 1 base, 9 bases remained unmatched. The V gene's germline CDR1 is SEHNR and CDR2 FQNEAQ (reference sequence).

The chain recombines TRBV10-3 with TRBJ1-5; D ambiguous. The CDR3 sequence is 13 residues long. The germline V gene has CDR1 ENHRY and CDR2 SYGVKD. V was clipped by 10 bases and J by 2 bases, with 12 bases between them. For the CDR3, the DNA is TGTGCCAGCGGAGACGGGGGCAATCAGCCCCAGCATTTT. This encodes CASGDGGNQPQHF.

The chain uses TRBV24-1 and TRBJ2-1; D gene ambiguous. CDR1 is KGHDR, CDR2 SFDVKD, per germline. Trimming removed 4 bases from V and 7 bases from J, with 7 bases in between. The CDR3 is 12 residues long. CDR3 residues: CATSELGNEQFF. The CDR3 nucleotides are TGTGCCACCAGTGAGTTAGGGAATGAGCAGTTCTTC.

This clonotype was counted between two and nine times. The chain joins TRBV6-5 to TRBJ1-1; no clear D. The germline CDR1 and CDR2 sequences are MNHEY and SVGAGI. V dropped 2 bases and J dropped 1 base, with 8 bases sitting between them. This CDR3 has 14 amino acids. The CDR3: CASSYTDQNTEAFF. The CDR3 coding sequence is TGTGCCAGCAGTTACACCGACCAGAACACTGAAGCTTTCTTT.

CDR3 sequence (DNA): TGTGCCAGCACCAACCGGGACAGGGACTGGGGTAACGAGCAGTACTTC. This codes for CASTNRDRDWGNEQYF. The chain recombines TRBV2 with TRBJ2-7; TRBD1 aligns across 9 bases. CDR3 length: 16 amino acids. CDR1 and CDR2 from the germline V gene are SNHLY and FYNNEI. Trimming at V came to 7 bases and at J to 5 bases, leaving 15 bases not matched to a gene.

In the case of this clonotype: A read error may produce the germline difference seen at one junction end. V and J are TRBV24-1 and TRBJ2-6; weak D call: TRBD2 (5 bases). Per the germline V gene, CDR1 is KGHDR and CDR2 is SFDVKD. The CDR3 runs to 10 residues. CDR3 loop: CATSDGRGVF. The DNA of the CDR3 is TGTGCCACCAGTGACGGTCGGGGAGTGTTC.

This clonotype was detected a few times. As DNA, the CDR3 is TGTGCCAGCAGCTTGCGGCGGGAGGGGGCCTTGGAGACCCAGTACTTC. Protein product: CASSLRREGALETQYF. J is TRBJ2-5 and V is TRBV7-2; 9 nucleotides match TRBD2. Trimming took 3 bases from V and 5 from J; bases not matched to a gene: 10. Germline V gene sequence: CDR1 SGHTA, CDR2 FQGNSA. The CDR3 spans 16 residues. Using reference TRBV7-2 and TRBJ2-5 for the parts outside the CDR3, the full variable domain is GAGVSQSPSNKVTEKGKDVELRCDPISGHTALYWYRQSLGQGLEFLIYFQGNSAPDKSGLPSDRFSAERTGGSVSTLTIQRTQQEDSAVYLCASSLRREGALETQYFGPGTRLLVL.

This chain links TRBV19 with TRBJ2-7; 7 nucleotides line up with TRBD2. CDR1 is LNHDA, CDR2 SQIVND, per germline (reference sequence). The CDR3 runs 16 residues. Unmatched junction bases numbered 12, after V lost 5 bases and J lost 2 bases. CDR3 residues: CASSPQILAAAYEQYF. DNA of the CDR3: TGTGCCAGTAGTCCACAAATCCTAGCGGCGGCCTACGAGCAGTACTTC.

CDR3 nucleotide sequence: TGTGCCAGCAGCCTCGCGCCGGGGGCCGGGGAGCTGTTTTTT. It translates to CASSLAPGAGELFF. This rearrangement joins TRBV7-3 to TRBJ2-2; the D gene is possibly TRBD2 (6 bases). The CDR3 sequence is 14 residues long. Germline V gives CDR1 SGHTA, CDR2 FQGTGA. The ends were cut back, 5 bases at V and 6 bases at J, with 13 bases in the middle.

This clonotype turned up a few times. The J gene is TRBJ2-1, the V gene TRBV7-9, with a weak D call TRBD1 (5 bases). CDR3 size: 11 residues. With 6 bases removed from V and 8 bases from J, the gap between germline ends came to 8 bases. Germline loops: CDR1 SEHNR, CDR2 FQNEAQ (reference sequence). This chain's CDR3 is CASRQGYEQFF. The CDR3 DNA reads as TGTGCCAGCAGGCAGGGTTATGAGCAGTTCTTC.

This clonotype occurred a few times. The chain employs TRBV5-1 and TRBJ1-1, with TRBD1 matching over 9 bases. V shed 4 bases, J shed 1 base, and the junction held 11 bases outside the gene matches. Germline V gene data show CDR1 as SGHRS and CDR2 as YFSETQ. The CDR3 is 17 residues long. As DNA, the CDR3 is TGCGCCAGCAGCCCCCCGACCGTGGGACAGGGGAACACTGAAGCTTTCTTT. Translating gives CASSPPTVGQGNTEAFF.

CDR3 protein: CASSYPSDRAYF. The CDR3 bases are TGTGCCAGCAGTTACCCGTCGGACAGGGCTTACTTC. V usage is TRBV6-5 and J usage is TRBJ2-7; 8 bases match TRBD1. Germline CDR1 is MNHEY and CDR2 is SVGAGI. V was pared by 2 bases and J by 13 bases, with 7 bases of the junction left unmatched. The CDR3 is 12 residues long.

This clonotype was counted between two and nine times. The rearrangement links TRBV2 to TRBJ1-5; the match to TRBD1 covers 10 bases. Germline V gene lookup returns CDR1 SNHLY and CDR2 FYNNEI. The CDR3 runs to 14 residues. With 6 bases clipped from V and 4 bases from J, the junction kept 3 bases outside the gene matches. CDR3 protein: CASRLGQGNQPQHF. For the CDR3, the DNA is TGTGCCAGCAGGTTGGGACAGGGGAATCAGCCCCAGCATTTT.

The chain carries TRBV20-1 and TRBJ1-5; D ambiguous. The V and J ends lost 3 bases and 7 bases respectively, with 10 bases between them. The CDR3 contains 12 residues. The germline V gene has CDR1 DFQATT and CDR2 SNEGSKA (reference sequence). The CDR3, as DNA: TGCAGTGCTAGTACACCCTCACAGCCCCAGCATTTT. Protein: CSASTPSQPQHF.

This clonotype has just a few counts. This chain links TRBV9 with TRBJ2-7; no clear D gene. Germline CDR1 reads SGDLS; CDR2 reads YYNGEE. The germline V and J ends were trimmed by 0 bases and 3 bases, with 7 bases remaining between them. The CDR3 runs 13 residues. The CDR3 reads CASSVGESYEQYF. In nucleotides, the CDR3 is TGTGCCAGCAGCGTAGGTGAGAGCTACGAGCAGTACTTC.